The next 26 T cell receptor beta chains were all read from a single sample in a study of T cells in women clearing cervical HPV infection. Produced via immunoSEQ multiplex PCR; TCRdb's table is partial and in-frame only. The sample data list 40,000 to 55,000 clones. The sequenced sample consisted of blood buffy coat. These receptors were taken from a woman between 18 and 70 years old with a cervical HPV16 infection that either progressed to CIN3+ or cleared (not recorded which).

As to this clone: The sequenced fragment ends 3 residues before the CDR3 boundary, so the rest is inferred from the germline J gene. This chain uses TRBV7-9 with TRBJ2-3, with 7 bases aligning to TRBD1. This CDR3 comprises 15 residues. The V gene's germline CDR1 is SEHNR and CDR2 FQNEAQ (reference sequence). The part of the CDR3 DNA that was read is TGTGCCAGCAGCTTAGAGGACAGGTACCAAGAGACG. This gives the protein CASSLEDRYQET. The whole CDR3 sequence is CASSLEDRYQETQYF.

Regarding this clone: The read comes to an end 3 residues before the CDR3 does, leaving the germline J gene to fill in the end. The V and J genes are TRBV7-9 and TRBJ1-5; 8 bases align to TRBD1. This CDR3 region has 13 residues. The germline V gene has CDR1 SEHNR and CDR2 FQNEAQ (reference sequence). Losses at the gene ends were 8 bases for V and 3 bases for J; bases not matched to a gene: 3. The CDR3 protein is CASADRDNQPQHF. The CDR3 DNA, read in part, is TGTGCCAGCGCGGACAGGGACAATCAGCCC. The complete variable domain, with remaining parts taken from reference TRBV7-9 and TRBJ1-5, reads DTGVSQNPRHKITKRGQNVTFRCDPISEHNRLYWYRQTLGQGPEFLTYFQNEAQLEKSRLLSDRFSAERPKGSFSTLEIQRTEQGDSAMYLCASADRDNQPQHFGDGTRLSIL.

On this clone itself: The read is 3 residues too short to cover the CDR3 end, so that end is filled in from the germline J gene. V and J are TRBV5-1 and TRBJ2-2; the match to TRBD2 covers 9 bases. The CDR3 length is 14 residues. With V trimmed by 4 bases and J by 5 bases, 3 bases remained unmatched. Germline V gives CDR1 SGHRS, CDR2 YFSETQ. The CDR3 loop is CASSTAGGTGELFF. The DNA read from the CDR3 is TGCGCCAGCAGCACAGCGGGGGGAACCGGGGAG.

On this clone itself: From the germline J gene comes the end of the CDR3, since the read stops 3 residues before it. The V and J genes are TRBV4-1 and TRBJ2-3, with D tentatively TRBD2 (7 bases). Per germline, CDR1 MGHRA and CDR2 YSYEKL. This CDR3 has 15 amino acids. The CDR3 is CASSPLGGAQETQYF. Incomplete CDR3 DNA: TGCGCCAGCAGCCCTCTGGGGGGGGCCCAAGAGACG.

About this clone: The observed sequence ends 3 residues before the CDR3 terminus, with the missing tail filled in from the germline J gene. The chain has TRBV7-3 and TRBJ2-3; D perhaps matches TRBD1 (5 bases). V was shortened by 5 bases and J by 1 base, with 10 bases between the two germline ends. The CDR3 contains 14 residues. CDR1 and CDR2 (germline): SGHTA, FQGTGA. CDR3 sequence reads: CASSLQTGTDTQYF. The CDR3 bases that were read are TGTGCCAGCAGCCTACAGACAGGCACAGATACG.

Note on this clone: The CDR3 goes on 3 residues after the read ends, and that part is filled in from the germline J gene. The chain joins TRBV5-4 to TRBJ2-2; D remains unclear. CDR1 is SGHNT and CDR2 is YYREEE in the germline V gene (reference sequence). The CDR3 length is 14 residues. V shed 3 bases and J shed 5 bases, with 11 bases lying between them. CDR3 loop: CASSYGTETGELFF. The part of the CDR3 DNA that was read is TGTGCCAGCAGCTACGGAACAGAAACCGGGGAG.

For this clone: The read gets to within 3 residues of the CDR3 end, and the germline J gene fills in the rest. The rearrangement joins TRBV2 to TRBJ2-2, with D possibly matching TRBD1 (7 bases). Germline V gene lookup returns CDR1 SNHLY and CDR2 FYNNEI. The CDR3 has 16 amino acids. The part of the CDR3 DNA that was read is TGTGCCAGCACCGGATCAAACAGGGGAGGAGGCGAAAAG. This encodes CASTGSNRGGGEK. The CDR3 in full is CASTGSNRGGGEKLFF. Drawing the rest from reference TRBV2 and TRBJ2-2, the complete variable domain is EPEVTQTPSHQVTQMGQEVILRCVPISNHLYFYWYRQILGQKVEFLVSFYNNEISEKSEIFDDQFSVERPDGSNFTLKIRSTKLEDSAMYFCASTGSNRGGGEKLFFGEGSRLTVL.

The CDR3 here is CSARPPGQGPAGAKNIQYF. Partial CDR3 DNA: TGCAGTGCTCGACCACCGGGACAGGGCCCAGCTGGGGCCAAAAACATT. The chain combines TRBV20-1 with TRBJ2-4; 9 bases are shared with TRBD1. The CDR3 goes on 3 residues after the read ends, and that part is filled in from the germline J gene. V dropped 5 bases and J dropped 1; count of bases not matched to a gene: 18. Germline CDR1 is DFQATT and CDR2 is SNEGSKA (reference sequence). The CDR3 consists of 19 residues.

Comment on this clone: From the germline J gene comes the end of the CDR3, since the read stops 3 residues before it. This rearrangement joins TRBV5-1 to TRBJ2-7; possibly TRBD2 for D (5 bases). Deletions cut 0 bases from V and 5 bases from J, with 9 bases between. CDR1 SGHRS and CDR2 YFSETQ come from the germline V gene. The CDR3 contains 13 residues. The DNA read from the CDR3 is TGCGCCAGCAGCTTGGTCGGGGTCCACGAG. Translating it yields CASSLVGVHE. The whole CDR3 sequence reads CASSLVGVHEQYF.

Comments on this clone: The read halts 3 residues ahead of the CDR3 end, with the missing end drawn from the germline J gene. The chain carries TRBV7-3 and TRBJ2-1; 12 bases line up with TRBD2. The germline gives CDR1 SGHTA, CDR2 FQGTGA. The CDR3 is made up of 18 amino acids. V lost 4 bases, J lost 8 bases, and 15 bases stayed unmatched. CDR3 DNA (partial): TGTGCCAGCAGCTCAAGAAGGGCTAGCGGGGGGGCCTTTCATGAG. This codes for CASSSRRASGGAFHE. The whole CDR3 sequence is CASSSRRASGGAFHEQFF.

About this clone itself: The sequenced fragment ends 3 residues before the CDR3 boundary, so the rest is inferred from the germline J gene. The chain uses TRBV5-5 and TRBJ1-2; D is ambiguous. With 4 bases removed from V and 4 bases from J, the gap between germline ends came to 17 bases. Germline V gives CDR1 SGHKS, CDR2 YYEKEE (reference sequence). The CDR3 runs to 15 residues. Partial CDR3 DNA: TGTGCCAGCAGCGCTGAGGCGACTCTCCCCTATGGC. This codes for CASSAEATLPYG. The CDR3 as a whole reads CASSAEATLPYGYTF.

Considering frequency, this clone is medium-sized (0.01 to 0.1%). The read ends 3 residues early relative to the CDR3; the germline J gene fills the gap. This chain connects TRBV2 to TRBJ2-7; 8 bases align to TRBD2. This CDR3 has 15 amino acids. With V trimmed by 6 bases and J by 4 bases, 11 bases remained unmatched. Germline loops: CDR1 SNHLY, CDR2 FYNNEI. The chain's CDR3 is CASRKHGGAKYEQYF. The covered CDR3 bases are TGTGCCAGCAGAAAACACGGGGGGGCTAAGTACGAG.

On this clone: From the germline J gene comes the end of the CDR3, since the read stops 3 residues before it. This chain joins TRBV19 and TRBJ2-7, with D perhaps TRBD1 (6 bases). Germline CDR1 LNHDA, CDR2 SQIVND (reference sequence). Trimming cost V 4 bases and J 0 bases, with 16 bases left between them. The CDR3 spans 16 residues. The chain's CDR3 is CASSRNSGTYSYEQYF. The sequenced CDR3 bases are TGTGCCAGTAGTAGAAACTCCGGGACATACTCCTACGAG.

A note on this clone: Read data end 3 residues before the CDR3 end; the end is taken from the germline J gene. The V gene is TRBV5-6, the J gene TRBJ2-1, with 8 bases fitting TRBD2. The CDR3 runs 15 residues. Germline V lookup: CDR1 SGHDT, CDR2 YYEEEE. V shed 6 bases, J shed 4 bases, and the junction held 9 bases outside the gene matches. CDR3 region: CASTQGGLGYNEQFF. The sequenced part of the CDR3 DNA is TGTGCCAGCACCCAAGGGGGACTAGGGTACAATGAG.

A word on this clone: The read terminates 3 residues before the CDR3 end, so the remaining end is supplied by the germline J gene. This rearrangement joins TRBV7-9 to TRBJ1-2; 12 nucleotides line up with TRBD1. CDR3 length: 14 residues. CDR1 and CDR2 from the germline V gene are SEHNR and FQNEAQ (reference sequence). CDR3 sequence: CASSSGQGAYDYTF. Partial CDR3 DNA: TGTGCCAGCAGCTCGGGACAGGGGGCCTACGAC.

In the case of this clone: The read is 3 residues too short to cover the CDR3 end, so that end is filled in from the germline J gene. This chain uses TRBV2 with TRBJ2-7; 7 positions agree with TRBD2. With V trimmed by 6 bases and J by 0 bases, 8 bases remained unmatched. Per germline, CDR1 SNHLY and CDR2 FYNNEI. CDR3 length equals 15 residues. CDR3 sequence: CASRAEGGGSYEQYF. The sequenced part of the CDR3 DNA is TGTGCCAGCAGAGCCGAGGGCGGGGGCTCCTACGAG.

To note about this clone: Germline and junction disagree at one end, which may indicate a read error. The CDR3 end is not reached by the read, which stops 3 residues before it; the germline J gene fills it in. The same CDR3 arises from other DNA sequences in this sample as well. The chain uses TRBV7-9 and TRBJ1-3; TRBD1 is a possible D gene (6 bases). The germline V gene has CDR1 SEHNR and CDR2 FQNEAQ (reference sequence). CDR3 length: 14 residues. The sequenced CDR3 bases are TGTGCCAGCAGCTCACAGGGACATCAAAACACA. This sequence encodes CASSSQGHQNT. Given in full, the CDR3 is CASSSQGHQNTIYF.

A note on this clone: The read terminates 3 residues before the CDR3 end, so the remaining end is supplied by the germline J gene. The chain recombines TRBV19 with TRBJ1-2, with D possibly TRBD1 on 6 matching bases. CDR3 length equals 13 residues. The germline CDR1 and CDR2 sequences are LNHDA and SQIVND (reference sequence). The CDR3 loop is CASSIIGGNDYTF. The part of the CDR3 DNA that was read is TGTGCCAGTAGTATCATAGGGGGAAACGAC.

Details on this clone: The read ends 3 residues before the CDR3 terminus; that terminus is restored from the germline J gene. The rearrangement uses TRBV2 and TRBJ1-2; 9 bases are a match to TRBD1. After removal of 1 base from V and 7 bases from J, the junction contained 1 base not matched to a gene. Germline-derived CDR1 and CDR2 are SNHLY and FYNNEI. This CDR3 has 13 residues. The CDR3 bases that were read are TGTGCCAGCAGTGAAGACAGGGGGCTTGGC. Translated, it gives CASSEDRGLG. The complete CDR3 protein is CASSEDRGLGYTF.

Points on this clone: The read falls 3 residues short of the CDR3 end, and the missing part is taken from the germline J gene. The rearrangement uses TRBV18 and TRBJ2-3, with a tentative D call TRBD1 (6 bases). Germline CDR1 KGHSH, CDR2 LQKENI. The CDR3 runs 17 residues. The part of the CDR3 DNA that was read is TGTGCCAGCTCACCACCGGGGATGGGACGGGGACAAGAGACG. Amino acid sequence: CASSPPGMGRGQET. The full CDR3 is CASSPPGMGRGQETQYF.

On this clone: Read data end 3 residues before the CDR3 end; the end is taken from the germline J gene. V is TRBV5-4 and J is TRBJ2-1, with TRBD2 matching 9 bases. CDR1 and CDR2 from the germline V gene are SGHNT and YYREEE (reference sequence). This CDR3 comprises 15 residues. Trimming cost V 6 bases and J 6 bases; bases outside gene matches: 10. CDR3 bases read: TGTGCCAGCACCATAGCGGGGGACTTGTTCAATGAG. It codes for CASTIAGDLFNE. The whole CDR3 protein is CASTIAGDLFNEQFF.

The CDR3 sequence: CASRDRGSTNEKLFF. The sequenced CDR3 bases are TGTGCCAGTAGGGACAGGGGGTCAACTAATGAAAAG. The rearrangement links TRBV19 to TRBJ2-2; 10 nucleotides line up with TRBD1. The read terminates 3 residues before the CDR3 end, so the remaining end is supplied by the germline J gene. In germline, CDR1 is LNHDA, CDR2 SQIVND (reference sequence). The CDR3 consists of 15 residues.

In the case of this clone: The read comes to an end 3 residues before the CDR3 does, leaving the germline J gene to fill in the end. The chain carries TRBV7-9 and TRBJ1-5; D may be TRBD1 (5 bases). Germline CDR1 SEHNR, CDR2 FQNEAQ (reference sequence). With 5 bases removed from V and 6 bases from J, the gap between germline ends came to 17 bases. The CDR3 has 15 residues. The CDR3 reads CASSPAGGISQPQHF. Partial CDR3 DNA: TGTGCCAGCAGCCCGGCGGGGGGGATAAGTCAGCCC.

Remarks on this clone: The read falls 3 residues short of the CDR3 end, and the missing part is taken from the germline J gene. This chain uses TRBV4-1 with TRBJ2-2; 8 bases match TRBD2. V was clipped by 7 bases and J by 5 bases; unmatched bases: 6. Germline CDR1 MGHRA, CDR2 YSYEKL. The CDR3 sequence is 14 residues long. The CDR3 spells CASTGGARTGELFF. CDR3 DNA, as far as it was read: TGCGCCAGCACCGGGGGGGCCCGGACCGGGGAG.

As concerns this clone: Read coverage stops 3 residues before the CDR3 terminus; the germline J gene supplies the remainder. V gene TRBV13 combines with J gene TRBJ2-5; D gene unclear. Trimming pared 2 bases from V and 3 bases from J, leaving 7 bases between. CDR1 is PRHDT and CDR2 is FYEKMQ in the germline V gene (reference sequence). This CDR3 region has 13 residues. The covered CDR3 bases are TGTGCCAGCAGCTTATCGGTAAAAGAGACC. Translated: CASSLSVKET. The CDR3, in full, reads CASSLSVKETQYF.

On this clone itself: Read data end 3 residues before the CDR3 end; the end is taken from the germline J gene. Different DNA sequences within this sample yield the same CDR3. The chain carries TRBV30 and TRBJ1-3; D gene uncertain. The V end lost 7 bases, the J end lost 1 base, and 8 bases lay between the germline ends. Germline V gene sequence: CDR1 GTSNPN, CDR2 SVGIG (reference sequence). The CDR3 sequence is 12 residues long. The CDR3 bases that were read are TGTGCCTACCGGGGATCTGGAAACACC. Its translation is CAYRGSGNT. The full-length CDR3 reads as CAYRGSGNTIYF.